This T cell receptor beta chain came from a study of regulatory T cells in long-lasting Graves disease. A few counts support this clonotype. Time point described: newly diagnosed GD, antithyroid drugs for less than 3 months. Making the TCR library involved RNA that had been extracted from PBMCs. From germline, CDR1 is LGHDT and CDR2 YNNKEL (reference sequence). Trimming cost V 0 bases and J 1 base, with 1 base left between them. The CDR3 loop spans 13 amino acids. To make TCR beta libraries, researchers used iRepertoire HTBI primers and Arm-PCR of CDR3 regions. Each CDR3 protein gets one entry after TCRdb re-called the multiplex PCR reads with MiXCR. The table shows under 800,000 distinct CDR3 sequences, with around 17% occurring only once. The data also belong to a second study, concerning T cells in Graves' hyperthyroidism and ophthalmopathy.

The V gene is TRBV3-1, the J gene TRBJ1-5; unclear D gene. This clonotype was obtained from a woman aged 30 to 39 with Graves disease. Sequencing used peripheral blood mononuclear cells (PBMCs), obtained at new diagnosis, from a patient treated with antithyroid drugs. CDR3 loop: CASSQESNQPQHF. The CDR3 region has the DNA TGTGCCAGCAGCCAAGAGAGCAATCAGCCCCAGCATTTT.